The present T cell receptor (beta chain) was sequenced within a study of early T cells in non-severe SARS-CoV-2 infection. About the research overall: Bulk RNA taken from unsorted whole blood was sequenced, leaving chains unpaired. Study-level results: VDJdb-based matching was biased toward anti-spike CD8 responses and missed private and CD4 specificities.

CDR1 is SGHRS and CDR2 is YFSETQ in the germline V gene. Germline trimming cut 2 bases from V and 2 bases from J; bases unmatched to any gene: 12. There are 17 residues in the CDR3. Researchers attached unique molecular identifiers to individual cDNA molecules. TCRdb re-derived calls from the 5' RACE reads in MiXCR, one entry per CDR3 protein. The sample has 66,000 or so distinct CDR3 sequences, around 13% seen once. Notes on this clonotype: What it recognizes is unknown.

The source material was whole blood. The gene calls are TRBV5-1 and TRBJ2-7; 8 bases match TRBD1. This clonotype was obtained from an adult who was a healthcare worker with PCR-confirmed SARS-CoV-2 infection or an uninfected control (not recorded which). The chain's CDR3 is CASSLRSGQGAAYEQYF. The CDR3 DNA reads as TGCGCCAGCAGCTTAAGATCAGGACAGGGAGCCGCCTACGAGCAGTACTTC.